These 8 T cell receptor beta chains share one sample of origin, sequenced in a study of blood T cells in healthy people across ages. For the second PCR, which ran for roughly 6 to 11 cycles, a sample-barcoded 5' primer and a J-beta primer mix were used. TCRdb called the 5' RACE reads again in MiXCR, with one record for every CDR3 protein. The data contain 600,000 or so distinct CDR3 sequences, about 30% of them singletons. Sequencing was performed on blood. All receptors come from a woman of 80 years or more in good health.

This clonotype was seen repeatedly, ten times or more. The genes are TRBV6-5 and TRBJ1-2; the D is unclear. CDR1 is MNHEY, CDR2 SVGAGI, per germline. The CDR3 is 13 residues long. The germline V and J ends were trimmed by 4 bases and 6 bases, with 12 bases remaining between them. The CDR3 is CASSLGPHNGYTF. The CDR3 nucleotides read TGTGCCAGCAGTTTAGGGCCCCATAATGGCTACACCTTC.

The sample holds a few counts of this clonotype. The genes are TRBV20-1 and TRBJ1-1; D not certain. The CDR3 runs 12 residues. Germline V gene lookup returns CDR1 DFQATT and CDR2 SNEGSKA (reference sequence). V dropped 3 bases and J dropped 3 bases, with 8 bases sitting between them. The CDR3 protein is CSASPADTEAFF. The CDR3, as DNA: TGCAGTGCTAGTCCAGCGGACACTGAAGCTTTCTTT.

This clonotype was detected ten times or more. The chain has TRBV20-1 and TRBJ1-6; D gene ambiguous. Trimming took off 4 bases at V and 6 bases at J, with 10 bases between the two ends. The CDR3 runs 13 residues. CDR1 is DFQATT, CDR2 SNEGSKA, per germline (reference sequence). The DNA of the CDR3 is TGCAGTGCTAAGGACGGATTTAATTCACCCCTCCACTTT. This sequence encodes CSAKDGFNSPLHF.

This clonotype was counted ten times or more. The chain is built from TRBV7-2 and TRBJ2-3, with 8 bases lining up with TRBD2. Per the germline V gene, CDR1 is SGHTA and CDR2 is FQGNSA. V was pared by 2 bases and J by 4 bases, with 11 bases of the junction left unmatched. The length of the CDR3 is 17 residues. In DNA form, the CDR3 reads TGTGCCAGCAGCTTATCAATGGCGGGGGGAGTCGCAGATACGCAGTATTTT. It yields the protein CASSLSMAGGVADTQYF.

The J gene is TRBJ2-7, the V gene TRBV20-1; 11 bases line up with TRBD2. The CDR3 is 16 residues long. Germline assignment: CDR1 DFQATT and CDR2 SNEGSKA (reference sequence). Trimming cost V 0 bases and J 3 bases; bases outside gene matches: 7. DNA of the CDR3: TGCAGTGCTAGAGATAAAGTAGCGGGGGGGATCTACGAGCAGTACTTC. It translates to CSARDKVAGGIYEQYF.

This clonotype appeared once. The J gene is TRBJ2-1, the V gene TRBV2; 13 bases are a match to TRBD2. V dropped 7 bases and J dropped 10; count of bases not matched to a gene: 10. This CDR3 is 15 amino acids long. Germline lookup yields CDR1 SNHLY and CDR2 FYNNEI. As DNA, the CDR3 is TGTGCCAGCAAGTCTACTAGCGGGGGGGCGGGGGAGCAGTTCTTC. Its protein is CASKSTSGGAGEQFF.

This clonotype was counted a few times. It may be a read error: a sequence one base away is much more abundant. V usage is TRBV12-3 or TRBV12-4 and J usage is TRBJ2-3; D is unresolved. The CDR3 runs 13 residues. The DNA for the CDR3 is TGTGCCAGCACCCGTATCACCACAGATGCGCAGTATTTT. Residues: CASTRITTDAQYF.

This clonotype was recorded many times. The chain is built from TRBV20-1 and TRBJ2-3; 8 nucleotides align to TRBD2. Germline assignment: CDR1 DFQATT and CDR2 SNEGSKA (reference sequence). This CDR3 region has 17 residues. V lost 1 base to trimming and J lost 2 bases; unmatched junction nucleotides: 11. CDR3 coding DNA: TGCAGTGCTAGAGCGGGACTAGATGAGGCCTCCACAGATACGCAGTATTTT. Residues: CSARAGLDEASTDTQYF.